One and the same sample provided the 27 T cell receptor beta chains below, sequenced in a study of OX40 agonist ivuxolimab in advanced cancers. Sequenced by immunoSEQ multiplex PCR; TCRdb stores in-frame clones only, minus some. The repertoire holds tens of thousands of clones, around 94% seen once, with over 8.5% in the top ten. Sequences were derived from CD4+ or CD8+ T cells sorted from blood, sampled in a trial of the OX40 agonist ivuxolimab. These receptors were obtained from an adult with an advanced solid tumor such as melanoma, head and neck, liver or kidney cancer.

This chain joins TRBV5-1 and TRBJ1-1, with no clear D. The germline V gene encodes CDR1 SGHRS and CDR2 YFSETQ. The CDR3 covers 13 residues. The ends were cut back, 2 bases at V and 3 bases at J, with 8 bases in the middle. The CDR3 coding sequence is TGCGCCAGCAGCTTTGCGAGCGACACTGAAGCTTTCTTT. It translates to CASSFASDTEAFF.

The CDR3 sequence is CASSEHGALSQPQHF. The CDR3 DNA follows: TGTGCCAGCAGTGAACATGGGGCTCTGTCTCAGCCCCAGCATTTT. V is TRBV2 and J is TRBJ1-5, with D perhaps matching TRBD1 (5 bases). The CDR3 length is 15 residues. Between the trimmed V and J ends, which lost 2 bases and 6 bases, there was a span of 14 bases. In germline, CDR1 is SNHLY, CDR2 FYNNEI.

The chain couples TRBV6-5 to TRBJ1-2; no definite D call. Deletions cut 2 bases from V and 3 bases from J, with 13 bases between. Germline loops: CDR1 MNHEY, CDR2 SVGAGI. CDR3 length: 15 residues. The CDR3 loop reads CASSYEVSSHYGYTF. The CDR3, as DNA: TGTGCCAGCAGTTACGAGGTCTCAAGTCACTATGGCTACACCTTC.

This sequence joins TRBV28 and TRBJ2-5; D unclear. The germline V gene encodes CDR1 MDHEN and CDR2 SYDVKM. The CDR3 extends over 12 amino acids. Trimming took 3 bases from V and 4 from J, leaving 6 bases between them. CDR3 DNA: TGTGCCAGCAGTTTGTCCGCAGAGACCCAGTACTTC. Translation: CASSLSAETQYF.

This clone qualifies as medium-sized (0.01 to 0.1%). This chain joins TRBV7-9 and TRBJ2-7; the match to TRBD2 covers 9 bases. The CDR3 loop spans 14 amino acids. Per germline, CDR1 SEHNR and CDR2 FQNEAQ (reference sequence). V lost 5 bases to trimming and J lost 5 bases; unmatched junction nucleotides: 7. The CDR3 DNA reads as TGTGCCAGCAGCCGGGGACTAGCCCCCCACGAGCAGTACTTC. Translation gives CASSRGLAPHEQYF. Looking up the rest from reference TRBV7-9 and TRBJ2-7 gives the full variable domain: DTGVSQNPRHKITKRGQNVTFRCDPISEHNRLYWYRQTLGQGPEFLTYFQNEAQLEKSRLLSDRFSAERPKGSFSTLEIQRTEQGDSAMYLCASSRGLAPHEQYFGPGTRLTVT.

CDR3 nucleotides: TGTGCCAGCAGTCCAGACCGGGACCTCTACGAGCAGTACTTC. It translates to CASSPDRDLYEQYF. The chain combines TRBV28 with TRBJ2-7; D might be TRBD1 or TRBD2, each matching 5 bases. Germline V lookup: CDR1 MDHEN, CDR2 SYDVKM. V lost 5 bases and J lost 3, with 14 bases in between. CDR3 length: 14 residues.

This chain joins TRBV7-9 and TRBJ2-7, with 14 bases identical to TRBD2. The germline CDR1 and CDR2 sequences are SEHNR and FQNEAQ (reference sequence). V lost 7 bases to trimming and J lost 3 bases; unmatched junction nucleotides: 5. This CDR3 has 15 residues. CDR3 residues: CASTTGTSGSYEQYF. The CDR3 DNA sequence: TGTGCCAGCACCACCGGGACTAGCGGGAGCTACGAGCAGTACTTC.

V and J are TRBV15 and TRBJ2-1, with D unresolved. The ends were cut back, 0 bases at V and 0 bases at J, with 15 bases in the middle. This CDR3 contains 18 residues. Germline values: CDR1 LNHNV, CDR2 YYDKDF (reference sequence). Here the CDR3 reads CATSRERLDLSSYNEQFF. The CDR3, as DNA: TGTGCCACCAGCAGAGAAAGGCTAGATCTTAGCTCCTACAATGAGCAGTTCTTC.

This chain joins TRBV7-9 and TRBJ1-1; D is unclear. V was clipped by 4 bases and J by 2 bases, with 8 bases between them. There are 13 residues in the CDR3. Germline CDR1 is SEHNR and CDR2 is FQNEAQ (reference sequence). The CDR3 is CASSWSANTEAFF. The CDR3 nucleotides are TGTGCCAGCAGCTGGTCAGCTAACACTGAAGCTTTCTTT.

V gene TRBV2 combines with J gene TRBJ2-1; D possibly matches TRBD1 or TRBD2 (5 bases each). V was cut by 8 bases and J by 1 base, with 12 bases left in between. CDR1 and CDR2 from the germline V gene are SNHLY and FYNNEI. The CDR3 is made up of 14 amino acids. This chain's CDR3 is CASWTGASYNEQFF. The CDR3 DNA reads as TGTGCCAGCTGGACTGGGGCTTCCTACAATGAGCAGTTCTTC.

This clone was seen a single time. The CDR3 spells CASSDPGTGTGLSYEQYF. CDR3 coding DNA: TGTGCCAGCAGCGACCCTGGGACTGGGACAGGACTCTCCTACGAGCAGTACTTC. This chain uses TRBV9 with TRBJ2-5; 8 nucleotides align to TRBD1. The J call could be wrong; TRBJ2-7 is a better fit for the DNA end. Germline CDR1 is SGDLS and CDR2 is YYNGEE. The CDR3 runs to 18 residues.

This clone appeared a few times. The genes are TRBV5-6 and TRBJ1-5; no reliable D call. The V gene lost 0 bases and the J gene lost 7 bases, with 8 bases spanning the gap. This CDR3 comprises 13 residues. Germline-derived CDR1 and CDR2 are SGHDT and YYEEEE. The CDR3 sequence: CASSLEGGQPQHF. The CDR3 DNA follows: TGTGCCAGCAGCTTGGAGGGAGGCCAGCCCCAGCATTTT.

The V and J genes are TRBV15 and TRBJ2-3; tentatively, D is TRBD2 (6 bases). The CDR3 spans 15 residues. CDR1 and CDR2 (germline): LNHNV, YYDKDF (reference sequence). Deletions cut 5 bases from V and 0 bases from J, with 12 bases between. The CDR3 bases are TGTGCCACCAGCGACGGTAGCGGTAGCACAGATACGCAGTATTTT. Translating it yields CATSDGSGSTDTQYF. The full variable domain, completed using reference TRBV15 and TRBJ2-3, is DAMVIQNPRYQVTQFGKPVTLSCSQTLNHNVMYWYQQKSSQAPKLLFHYYDKDFNNEADTPDNFQSRRPNTSFCFLDIRSPGLGDTAMYLCATSDGSGSTDTQYFGPGTRLTVL.

The chain combines TRBV27 with TRBJ2-1, with D uncertain. CDR1 and CDR2 (germline): MNHEY, SMNVEV (reference sequence). The V and J ends lost 5 bases and 3 bases respectively, with 8 bases between them. The CDR3 contains 13 residues. DNA for the CDR3: TGTGCCAGCAGTCCCCCGAACTACAATGAGCAGTTCTTC. Its protein product is CASSPPNYNEQFF.

The chain uses TRBV5-1 and TRBJ2-3; 9 nucleotides match TRBD2. CDR1 is SGHRS and CDR2 is YFSETQ in the germline V gene. The CDR3 totals 14 residues. With V trimmed by 6 bases and J by 4 bases, 6 bases remained unmatched. The CDR3: CASNERGAPDTQYF. CDR3 coding DNA: TGCGCCAGCAACGAGCGGGGGGCCCCAGATACGCAGTATTTT. Full variable domain (missing parts from reference TRBV5-1 and TRBJ2-3): KAGVTQTPRYLIKTRGQQVTLSCSPISGHRSVSWYQQTPGQGLQFLFEYFSETQRNKGNFPGRFSGRQFSNSRSEMNVSTLELGDSALYLCASNERGAPDTQYFGPGTRLTVL.

V gene TRBV19 combines with J gene TRBJ2-7; the D is unclear. Trimming removed 4 bases at V and 0 bases at J, with 10 bases between. The length of the CDR3 is 14 residues. Germline V lookup: CDR1 LNHDA, CDR2 SQIVND (reference sequence). Written as DNA, the CDR3 is TGTGCCAGTAGTACGGCGGAGAGCTCCTACGAGCAGTACTTC. It codes for CASSTAESSYEQYF.

The chain links TRBV7-2 to TRBJ2-5; D is possibly TRBD1 (6 bases). Near its end, the DNA agrees better with TRBJ2-7, so the J call may be wrong. From germline, CDR1 is SGHTA and CDR2 FQGNSA. CDR3 length equals 14 residues. CDR3 in amino acids: CASSLQQGSYEQYF. The CDR3 nucleotides read TGTGCCAGCAGCCTCCAACAGGGCTCCTACGAGCAGTACTTC.

The V call is TRBV7-9, the J call TRBJ2-1; perhaps TRBD1 as D (6 bases). From germline, CDR1 is SEHNR and CDR2 FQNEAQ (reference sequence). V was clipped by 2 bases and J by 10 bases, with 18 bases between them. This CDR3 has 15 amino acids. Here the CDR3 DNA reads TGTGCCAGCAGCTTAAGTTCCTCTGGGGGCGACGAGCAGTTCTTC. Translating gives CASSLSSSGGDEQFF.

The chain joins TRBV5-5 to TRBJ2-7, with a possible D match to TRBD2 (5 bases). The germline V gene has CDR1 SGHKS and CDR2 YYEKEE (reference sequence). V was clipped by 4 bases and J by 0 bases, with 14 bases between them. This CDR3 comprises 15 residues. CDR3 region: CASSLQDFLSYEQYF. The DNA of the CDR3 is TGTGCCAGCAGCCTCCAGGACTTTCTCTCCTACGAGCAGTACTTC.

The chain links TRBV7-2 to TRBJ2-2, with no clear D. Germline CDR1 is SGHTA and CDR2 is FQGNSA. Between the trimmed V and J ends, which lost 5 bases and 0 bases, there was a span of 10 bases. The CDR3 contains 15 residues. In nucleotides, the CDR3 is TGTGCCAGCAGCCCCTGGGTCGCGAACACCGGGGAGCTGTTTTTT. It specifies CASSPWVANTGELFF.

The J gene is TRBJ2-4, the V gene TRBV27, with 8 nucleotides matching TRBD1. V lost 4 bases and J lost 4; bases outside the gene matches: 0. Germline lookup yields CDR1 MNHEY and CDR2 SMNVEV (reference sequence). This CDR3 contains 13 residues. CDR3: CASSYRGKNIQYF. DNA of the CDR3: TGTGCCAGCAGTTACAGGGGGAAAAACATTCAGTACTTC.

This clone has a single count. The V gene is TRBV23-1, the J gene TRBJ2-7; 8 bases agree with TRBD1. TRBV23-1 is known as an ORF, though its function is uncertain. The CDR3 is made up of 15 amino acids. Unmatched junction bases numbered 11, after V lost 7 bases and J lost 3 bases. The CDR3 is CASNHPRGLGYEQYF. The CDR3 DNA reads TGCGCCAGCAACCATCCCAGGGGGCTGGGCTACGAGCAGTACTTC.

The genes are TRBV23-1 and TRBJ2-2; no clear D. TRBV23-1 is classed as an ORF, of uncertain function. This CDR3 is built from 14 residues. V shed 10 bases and J shed 1 base, with 13 bases lying between them. CDR3 coding DNA: TGCGCCACCCCGGACGGCTGGAACACCGGGGAGCTGTTTTTT. Translated: CATPDGWNTGELFF.

The rearrangement uses TRBV28 and TRBJ2-1; D is possibly TRBD1 (6 bases). V shed 5 bases and J shed 8 bases, with 13 bases lying between them. From germline, CDR1 is MDHEN and CDR2 SYDVKM. This CDR3 comprises 13 residues. The CDR3 sequence is CASSPIGGDEQFF. The CDR3 nucleotides are TGTGCCAGCAGTCCGATTGGGGGCGATGAGCAGTTCTTC.

This clone was seen only once. The J gene is TRBJ2-7, the V gene TRBV9; D uncertain. The CDR3 length is 14 residues. V lost 0 bases, J lost 4 bases, and 11 bases lay in between. Germline assignment: CDR1 SGDLS and CDR2 YYNGEE. The CDR3 is CASSVAPGDYEQYF. For the CDR3, the DNA is TGTGCCAGCAGCGTAGCCCCAGGAGATTACGAGCAGTACTTC.

V is TRBV7-8 and J is TRBJ1-2; TRBD1 matches at 7 bases. The germline V gene has CDR1 SGHVS and CDR2 FQNEAQ. The CDR3 length is 15 residues. The V and J ends lost 3 bases and 3 bases, in that order; junction bases with no gene match: 7. In DNA form, the CDR3 reads TGTGCCAGCAGCTTCCCGGGACAGAGGGACTATGGCTACACCTTC. This codes for CASSFPGQRDYGYTF.

The V and J genes are TRBV6-5 and TRBJ1-2; D is uncertain. Looked up from germline, CDR1 is MNHEY and CDR2 is SVGAGI. The CDR3 runs 15 residues. V lost 6 bases and J lost 3, with 17 bases in between. CDR3 bases: TGTGCCAGCAGCCCCGGGCGCCCCCCGCACTATGGCTACACCTTC. Its translation is CASSPGRPPHYGYTF.